This TCR beta chain appears in the sequencing data of a study of regulatory T cells in long-lasting Graves disease. On the study more broadly: Under 3 months of antithyroid drugs had been taken by newly diagnosed Graves' patients. Overall study findings and caveats: The small sample size may have reduced accuracy. Gene preferences differed: TRBV28, TRBJ1-2, TRBJ2-5 in persistent cases.

In the case of this clonotype: Its target is not known.

CDR1 SGHRS and CDR2 YFSETQ come from the germline V gene. The CDR3 length is 14 residues. The V end was cut by 0 bases, the J end by 4 bases, with 10 bases between. The time point is: newly diagnosed GD, antithyroid drugs for less than 3 months. RNA from PBMCs was the source of the TCR library. For TCR beta, libraries came from iRepertoire HTBI primers and Arm-PCR of CDR3 regions. TCRdb re-called the multiplex PCR reads through MiXCR, storing one row per CDR3 protein. The data contain hundreds of thousands of distinct CDR3 sequences, roughly 15% of them singletons. V gene TRBV5-1 combines with J gene TRBJ1-2; D unclear. The TCR originated in a female donor with Graves disease. Sample: peripheral blood mononuclear cells (PBMCs), taken at new diagnosis, from a patient treated with antithyroid drugs. As DNA, the CDR3 is TGCGCCAGCAGCTTGGCCAGGCGAGGCTATGGCTACACCTTC. Its translation: CASSLARRGYGYTF.